What follows are 14 T cell receptor beta chains derived from one specimen sequenced in a study of response to subunit inactivated influenza vaccine. One entry per CDR3 protein results from TCRdb running MiXCR on the RT-PCR reads. Counted here are about 520,000 distinct CDR3 sequences, about 25% occurring once; the ten biggest clones make up 1.9%. The sample consisted of CD4+ T cells sorted from PBMCs, taken less than 6 days after vaccination. These receptors all come from a man between 45 and 60 years old who received an inactivated influenza vaccine.

This sequence joins TRBV7-8 and TRBJ2-6; D perhaps matches TRBD2 (5 bases). Germline-derived CDR1 and CDR2 are SGHVS and FQNEAQ. The CDR3 sequence is 17 residues long. V gave up 5 bases and J gave up 2 bases, with 16 bases separating them. CDR3 amino acids: CASSVGYPAAGANVLTF. The DNA of the CDR3 is TGTGCCAGCAGCGTTGGTTACCCAGCGGCTGGGGCCAACGTCCTGACTTTC.

This clonotype appeared a few times. The chain recombines TRBV7-2 with TRBJ2-7, with 7 bases aligning to TRBD1. Trimming at V came to 5 bases and at J to 3 bases, leaving 7 bases not matched to a gene. The germline gives CDR1 SGHTA, CDR2 FQGNSA. CDR3 size: 14 residues. This chain's CDR3 is CASSKEQGNYEQYF. In nucleotides, the CDR3 is TGTGCCAGCAGCAAAGAACAGGGGAACTACGAGCAGTACTTC.

The V call is TRBV18, the J call TRBJ1-2, with D uncertain. The CDR3 runs 15 residues. Germline V CDR1 and CDR2: KGHSH, LQKENI. With 0 bases removed from V and 3 bases from J, the gap between germline ends came to 11 bases. The CDR3 nucleotides are TGTGCCAGCTCACCACCATCGACCTTGGACTATGGCTACACCTTC. Translated: CASSPPSTLDYGYTF.

The chain employs TRBV20-1 and TRBJ2-7, with D maybe TRBD2 (5 bases). Germline V gives CDR1 DFQATT, CDR2 SNEGSKA (reference sequence). This CDR3 has 12 amino acids. V was trimmed by 6 bases and J by 1 base, leaving 10 bases between them. The CDR3 bases are TGCAGTGCACTTACTAGATCCTACGAGCAGTACTTC. It translates to CSALTRSYEQYF.

This clonotype was seen a single time. V and J are TRBV6-1 and TRBJ1-1; D unclear. CDR1 is MNHNS, CDR2 SASEGT, per germline. The CDR3 covers 15 residues. The germline V and J ends were trimmed by 2 bases and 0 bases, with 10 bases remaining between them. CDR3 DNA: TGTGCCAGCAGTGAAAATTACCTCATGAACACTGAAGCTTTCTTT. It is translated as CASSENYLMNTEAFF.

Regarding this clonotype: The junction departs from the called germline gene at one end, perhaps through a read error. The V and J genes are TRBV5-1 and TRBJ2-5; D gene ambiguous. CDR1 and CDR2 (germline): SGHRS, YFSETQ. The CDR3 extends over 14 amino acids. The CDR3 loop is CASSLVGSSETQYF. In DNA, the CDR3 is TGCGCCAGCAGCTTGGTAGGGTCCTCAGAGACTCAGTACTTC.

This clonotype occurred a few times. This chain links TRBV7-9 with TRBJ1-2; no clear D gene. This CDR3 has 14 residues. Germline V gene sequence: CDR1 SEHNR, CDR2 FQNEAQ (reference sequence). V was pared by 5 bases and J by 3 bases, with 13 bases between. CDR3 sequence (DNA): TGTGCCAGCAGCGTCTCGGGGTTTTACTATGGCTACACCTTC. This sequence encodes CASSVSGFYYGYTF.

This clonotype was seen a handful of times. V usage is TRBV10-3 and J usage is TRBJ1-2; D gene ambiguous. Between the trimmed V and J ends, which lost 2 bases and 0 bases, there was a span of 16 bases. The CDR3 totals 17 residues. CDR1 is ENHRY, CDR2 SYGVKD, per germline. The DNA for the CDR3 is TGTGCCATCAGTGAGGGTCCAGCAGCAGCCTCTAACTATGGCTACACCTTC. As protein: CAISEGPAAASNYGYTF.

This chain links TRBV5-1 with TRBJ2-1, with D possibly matching TRBD2 (5 bases). Germline lookup yields CDR1 SGHRS and CDR2 YFSETQ. The CDR3 is 16 amino acids. Trimming removed 0 bases at V and 2 bases at J, with 12 bases between. DNA of the CDR3: TGCGCCAGCAGCTTGGTAGGGAGTAGGACCTACAATGAGCAGTTCTTC. It encodes CASSLVGSRTYNEQFF. Using reference TRBV5-1 and TRBJ2-1 for the parts outside the CDR3, the full variable domain is KAGVTQTPRYLIKTRGQQVTLSCSPISGHRSVSWYQQTPGQGLQFLFEYFSETQRNKGNFPGRFSGRQFSNSRSEMNVSTLELGDSALYLCASSLVGSRTYNEQFFGPGTRLTVL.

This clonotype was observed a single time. V gene TRBV10-3 combines with J gene TRBJ2-7; 13 bases line up with TRBD2. This CDR3 region has 14 residues. Germline V gene sequence: CDR1 ENHRY, CDR2 SYGVKD. Trimming removed 4 bases from V and 6 bases from J; junction bases left unmatched: 3. This chain's CDR3 is CAISGTSGGFEQYF. CDR3 nucleotide sequence: TGTGCCATCAGTGGGACTAGCGGGGGTTTCGAGCAGTACTTC.

Only a few counts were recorded for this clonotype. This rearrangement joins TRBV9 to TRBJ1-2; D remains unclear. CDR3 length: 14 amino acids. Trimming shortened V by 4 bases and J by 2 bases, and 12 bases separated the two germline ends. Germline V gene sequence: CDR1 SGDLS, CDR2 YYNGEE. The CDR3 is CASSPLVGNYGYTF. CDR3 nucleotide sequence: TGTGCCAGCAGCCCCTTAGTCGGGAACTATGGCTACACCTTC.

The rearrangement links TRBV20-1 to TRBJ2-3; 7 bases agree with TRBD2. The CDR3 has 14 amino acids. The ends lost 7 bases at V and 1 base at J; junction bases unmatched: 8. CDR1 and CDR2 (germline): DFQATT, SNEGSKA (reference sequence). CDR3 amino acids: CSGNIAGGTDTQYF. In nucleotides, the CDR3 is TGCAGTGGGAACATTGCGGGGGGCACAGATACGCAGTATTTT.

The genes are TRBV30 and TRBJ2-5; D is perhaps TRBD1 (6 bases). The CDR3 runs to 14 residues. Germline lookup yields CDR1 GTSNPN and CDR2 SVGIG (reference sequence). Trimming stripped 3 bases from V and 2 bases from J, with 13 bases between. CDR3 DNA sequence: TGTGCCTGGAGACTACCGGGACAACAAGAGACCCAGTACTTC. Its translation is CAWRLPGQQETQYF.

The CDR3 region is CSATTGAEEKLFF. In nucleotides, the CDR3 is TGCAGTGCTACAACAGGGGCGGAGGAAAAACTGTTTTTT. The chain employs TRBV20-1 and TRBJ1-4, with 7 bases identical to TRBD1. From germline, CDR1 is DFQATT and CDR2 SNEGSKA (reference sequence). The CDR3 has 13 residues. Trimming took 4 bases from V and 8 from J; bases not matched to a gene: 7.